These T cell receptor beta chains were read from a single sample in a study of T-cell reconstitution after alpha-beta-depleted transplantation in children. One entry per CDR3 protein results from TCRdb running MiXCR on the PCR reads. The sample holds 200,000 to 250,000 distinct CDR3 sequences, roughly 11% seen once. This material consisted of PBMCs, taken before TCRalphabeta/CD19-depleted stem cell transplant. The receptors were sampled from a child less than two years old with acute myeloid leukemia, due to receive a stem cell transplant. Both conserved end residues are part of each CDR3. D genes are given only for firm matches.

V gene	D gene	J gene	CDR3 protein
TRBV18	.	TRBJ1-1	CASSPLPSWGGTEAFF
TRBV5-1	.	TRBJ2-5	CASSLRGTTIQETQYF
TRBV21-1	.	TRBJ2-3	CASSNTGTGRRSGTDTQYF
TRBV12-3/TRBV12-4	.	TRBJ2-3	CASSRQDNLGTQYF
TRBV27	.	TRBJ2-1	CASMRSGYNEQFF
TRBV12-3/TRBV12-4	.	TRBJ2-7	CASSPGLTYNEQYF
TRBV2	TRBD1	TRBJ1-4	CASSGDRGSEKLFF
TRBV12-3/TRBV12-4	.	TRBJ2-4	CASSSHSRGTAFLAKNIQYF
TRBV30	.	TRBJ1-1	CAWSSPELYTEAFF
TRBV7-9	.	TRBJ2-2	CASSLRTRELFF
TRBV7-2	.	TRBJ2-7	CASSLGGEARAYEQYF
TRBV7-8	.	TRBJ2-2	CASSEGSATGELFF
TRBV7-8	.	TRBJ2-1	CASSPGESGVNEQFF
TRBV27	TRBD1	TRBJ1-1	CASRDTGGTEAFF
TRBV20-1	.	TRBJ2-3	CSVPQGTDTQYF
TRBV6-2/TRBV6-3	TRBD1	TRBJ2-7	CASSRLPGQGAYEQYF
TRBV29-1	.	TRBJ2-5	CSVEEIQHQETQYF
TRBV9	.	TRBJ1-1	CASSVDSGNTEAFF
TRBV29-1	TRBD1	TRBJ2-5	CSYSRTGRETQYF
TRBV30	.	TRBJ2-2	CAWSLDSYTGELFF
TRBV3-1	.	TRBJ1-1	CASSPIGRVNTEAFF
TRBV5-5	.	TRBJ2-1	CASTQSALYNEQFF
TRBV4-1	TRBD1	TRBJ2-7	CASSQVRGTVYEQYF
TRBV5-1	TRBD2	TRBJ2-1	CASSLELAGGRNEQFF
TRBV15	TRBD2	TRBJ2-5	CATSKGLAGGETQYF
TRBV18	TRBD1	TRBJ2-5	CASSPGQVQETQYF
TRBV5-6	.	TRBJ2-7	CASSLLYLGYEQYF
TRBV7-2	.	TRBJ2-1	CASSLALGSSYNEQFF
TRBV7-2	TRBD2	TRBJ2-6	CASSLPVVAGVPFLISGANVLTF
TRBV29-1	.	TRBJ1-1	CSVQRNTEAFF
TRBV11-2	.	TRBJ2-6	CASTLTGSGANVLTF
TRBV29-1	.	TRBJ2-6	CSVVGSSSSGANVLTF
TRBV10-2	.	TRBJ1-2	CASSPTVNYGYTF
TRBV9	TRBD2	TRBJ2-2	CASSVASGNTGELFF
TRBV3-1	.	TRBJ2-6	CASSQGGANVLTF
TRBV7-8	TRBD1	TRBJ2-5	CASSPHRGQETQYF
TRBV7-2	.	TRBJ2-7	CASSLGLPRSSYEQYF
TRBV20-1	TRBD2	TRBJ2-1	CSARVAAGGGDEQFF
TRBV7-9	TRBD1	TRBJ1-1	CASSLSTGVTEAFF
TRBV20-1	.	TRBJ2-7	CSASSSSYEQYF
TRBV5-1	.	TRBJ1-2	CASSFQPQRAKHYGYTF
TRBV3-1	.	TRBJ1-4	CASRWRNEKLFF
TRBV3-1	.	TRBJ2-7	CASWWGRTYEQYF
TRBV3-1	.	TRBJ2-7	CASSQAGQFYEQYF
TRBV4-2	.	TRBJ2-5	CASSQEGGTQYF
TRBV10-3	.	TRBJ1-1	CAISASGEGTEAFF
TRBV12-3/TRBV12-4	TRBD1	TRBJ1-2	CASTQLLDRDGYTF
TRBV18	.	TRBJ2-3	CASSPRHTDTQYF
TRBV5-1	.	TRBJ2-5	CASSLGQTEETQYF
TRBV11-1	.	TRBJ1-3	CASSRSGIGRQNTIYF
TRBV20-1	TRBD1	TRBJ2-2	CRTWGTENTGELFF
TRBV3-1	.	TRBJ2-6	CASSQEGISGANVLTF
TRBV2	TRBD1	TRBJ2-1	CASSGDRDSSSNEQFF
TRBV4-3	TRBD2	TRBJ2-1	CASRWTGTSGRGEQFF
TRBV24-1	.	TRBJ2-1	CATSDSQFSYNEQFF
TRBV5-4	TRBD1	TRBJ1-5	CASSAGTGDNQPQHF
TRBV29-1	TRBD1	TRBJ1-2	CSVEDLGTGVGYTF
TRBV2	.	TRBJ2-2	CASSGKANTGELFF
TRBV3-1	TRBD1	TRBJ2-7	CASSQGTGYEQYF
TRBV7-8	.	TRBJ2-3	CASSITSRAGPYTDTQYF